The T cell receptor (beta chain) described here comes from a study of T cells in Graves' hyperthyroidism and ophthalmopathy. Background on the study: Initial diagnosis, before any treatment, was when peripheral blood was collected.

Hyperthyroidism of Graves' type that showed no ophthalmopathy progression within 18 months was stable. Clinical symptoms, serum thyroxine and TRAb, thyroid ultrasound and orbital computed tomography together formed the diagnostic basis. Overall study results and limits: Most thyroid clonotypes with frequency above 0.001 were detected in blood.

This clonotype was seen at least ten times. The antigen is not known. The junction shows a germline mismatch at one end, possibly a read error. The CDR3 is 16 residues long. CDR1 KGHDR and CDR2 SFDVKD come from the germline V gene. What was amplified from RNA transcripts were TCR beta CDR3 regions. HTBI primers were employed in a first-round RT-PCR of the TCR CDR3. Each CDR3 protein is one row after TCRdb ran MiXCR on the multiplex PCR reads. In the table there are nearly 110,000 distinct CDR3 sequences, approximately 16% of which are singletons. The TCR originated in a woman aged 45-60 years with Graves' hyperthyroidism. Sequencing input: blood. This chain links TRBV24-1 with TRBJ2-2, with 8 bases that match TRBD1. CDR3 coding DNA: TGTGCCACCATTGATGTCGGGACAGGAAACACCGGGGAGCTGTTTTTT. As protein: CATIDVGTGNTGELFF.